The subject of this entry is one TCR beta chain. The sample belongs to a study of blood T cell repertoires in COVID-19. Whole-study context: Some COVID-19 samples were acute and others convalescent; all came from the United States, Italy and Spain. In each case, the material was cDNA or gDNA derived from T cells, B-cell-depleted T cells, or PBMCs.

V lost 3 bases, J lost 3 bases, and 2 bases stayed unmatched. The CDR3 loop spans 14 amino acids. The germline V gene encodes CDR1 DFQATT and CDR2 SNEGSKA (reference sequence). The Seattle patients, enrolled during active infection, were followed longitudinally. Methods used by the authors: Using reference gene primer amplification, nucleated cell counts were estimated. The protocol was immunoSEQ multiplex PCR, while the TCRdb copy is restricted to in-frame clones and leaves out a portion. For V, J and clone size, that table is used; D and trimming come from the DNA. The sample has roughly 410,000 clones; 70% to 90% are singletons.

The sequence was collected from a woman in her thirties or forties with COVID-19, enrolled during active disease. What was sequenced was peripheral blood. This chain uses TRBV20-1 with TRBJ2-2, with 9 bases lining up with TRBD2. This CDR3 is CSASGLAHTGELFF. CDR3 bases: TGCAGTGCTAGTGGACTAGCGCACACCGGGGAGCTGTTTTTT.